The entry that follows covers one TCR beta chain sequence. This entry is derived from a study of blood T cell repertoires in COVID-19. Study overall: Italy, Spain and the United States were the sources of the convalescent and acute COVID-19 samples. Sample material is recorded as cDNA or gDNA derived from T cells, B-cell-depleted T cells, or PBMCs.

Per the original methods: Reference gene primers were amplified, and this amplification served to estimate nucleated cell counts. Some clones are missing from TCRdb's copy, which holds only in-frame ones; the method was immunoSEQ multiplex PCR. That table is the source of V, J and clone size, and D and trimming were worked out from the DNA. The repertoire holds 220,000 or so clones, with 84% as singletons. The germline gives CDR1 SQVTM, CDR2 ANQGSEA. Trimming took 3 bases from V and 4 from J; bases not matched to a gene: 9. The CDR3 spans 16 residues. This TCR derives from a man aged 25-45 years with active or convalescent COVID-19. Sequencing was performed on peripheral blood. The rearrangement links TRBV29-1 to TRBJ2-2; 9 positions agree with TRBD2. CDR3 loop: CSVDIGSGGPTGELFF. Written as DNA, the CDR3 is TGCAGCGTTGACATTGGTAGCGGGGGACCCACCGGGGAGCTGTTTTTT.